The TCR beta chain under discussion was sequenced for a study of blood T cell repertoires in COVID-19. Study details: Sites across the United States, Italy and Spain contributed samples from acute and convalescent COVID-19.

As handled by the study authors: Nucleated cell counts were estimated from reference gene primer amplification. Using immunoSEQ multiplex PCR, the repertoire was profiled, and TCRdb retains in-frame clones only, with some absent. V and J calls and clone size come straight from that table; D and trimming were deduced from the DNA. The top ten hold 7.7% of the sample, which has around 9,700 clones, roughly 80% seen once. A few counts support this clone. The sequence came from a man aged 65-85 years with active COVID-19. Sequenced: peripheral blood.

The CDR3 coding sequence is TGTGCCATCAGTTCCGGGTCCTACGAGCAGTACTTC. Its translation is CAISSGSYEQYF. The gene calls are TRBV10-3 and TRBJ2-7; D is unclear. Trimming shortened V by 5 bases and J by 1 base, and 6 bases separated the two germline ends. CDR3 size: 12 residues. Germline V lookup: CDR1 ENHRY, CDR2 SYGVKD.